This entry features one T cell receptor beta chain sequence. Its antigen is not known. The sample originates from a study of PD-L1 blockade in urothelial cancer. In the study overall: T cells numbered a median of roughly 150,000 in the blood samples. Study-level findings and limits: Larger 3-week expansion of tumor-associated blood clones was seen in durable-benefit patients. Having blood TCR clonality under the median before treatment predicted better survival.

A spike-in of synthetic TCR analog templates was added to each PCR. Libraries were prepared by immunoSEQ multiplex PCR; TCRdb keeps only in-frame clonotypes and omits some of them. The sample consists of some 110,000 clones, roughly 90% of them appearing once. Sample time point: peripheral blood 6 weeks after treatment start. The trim removed 3 bases at V and 3 bases at J, leaving 6 bases unmatched. CDR1 and CDR2 (germline): SGHNT, YENEEA. CDR3 length equals 15 residues. The TCR sequence derives from a man in his 60s with urothelial cancer. Sequences were derived from PBMCs, sampled around atezolizumab (anti-PD-L1) treatment. The chain recombines TRBV11-3 with TRBJ2-7; 9 nucleotides align to TRBD1. For the CDR3, the DNA is TGTGCCAGCAGCTTGGGGACAGGGACGTACTACGAGCAGTACTTC. Translated: CASSLGTGTYYEQYF.